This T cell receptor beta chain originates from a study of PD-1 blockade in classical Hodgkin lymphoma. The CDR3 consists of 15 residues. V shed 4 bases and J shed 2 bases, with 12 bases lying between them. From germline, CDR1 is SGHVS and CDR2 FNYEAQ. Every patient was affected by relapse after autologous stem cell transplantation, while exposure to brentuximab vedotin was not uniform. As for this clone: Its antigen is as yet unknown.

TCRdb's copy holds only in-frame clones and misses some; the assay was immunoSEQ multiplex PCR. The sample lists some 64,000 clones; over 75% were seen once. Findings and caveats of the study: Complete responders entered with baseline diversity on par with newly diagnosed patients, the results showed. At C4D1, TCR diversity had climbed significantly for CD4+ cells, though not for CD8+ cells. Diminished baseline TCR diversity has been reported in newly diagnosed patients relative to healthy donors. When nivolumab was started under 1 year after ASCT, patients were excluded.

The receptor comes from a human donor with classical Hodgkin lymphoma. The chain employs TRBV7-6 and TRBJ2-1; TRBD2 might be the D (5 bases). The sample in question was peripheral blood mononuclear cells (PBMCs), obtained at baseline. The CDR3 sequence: CASSSRAEAYNEQFF. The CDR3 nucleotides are TGTGCCAGCAGCTCTAGAGCGGAAGCCTACAATGAGCAGTTCTTC.